One and the same sample provided the 30 T cell receptor beta chains below, sequenced in a study of T cell repertoires in cytomegalovirus infection. TCRdb reanalysed the reads using MiXCR and keeps one entry per CDR3 protein. In the table there are some 300,000 distinct CDR3 sequences, about an eighth of which are singletons. The source material was PBMCs. These TCRs come from a human donor in good health (CMV status not recorded). Some clones in this sample may be carry-over from other donors' samples.

This clonotype came up a few times. The chain joins TRBV6-2 or TRBV6-3 to TRBJ1-2; D is perhaps TRBD1 (5 bases). The CDR3 runs 16 residues. Trimming stripped 7 bases from V and 3 bases from J, with 21 bases between. Germline V gene lookup returns CDR1 MNHEY and CDR2 SVGEGT. CDR3 region: CASTPRGVRDHYGYTF. The CDR3 nucleotides read TGTGCCAGCACCCCTCGAGGAGTTCGGGACCACTATGGCTACACCTTC.

The chain combines TRBV20-1 with TRBJ2-7, with D perhaps TRBD1 (5 bases). This CDR3 comprises 15 residues. Deletions cut 3 bases from V and 0 bases from J, with 15 bases between. Germline loops: CDR1 DFQATT, CDR2 SNEGSKA (reference sequence). The CDR3 sequence: CSASGAVGSSYEQYF. DNA for the CDR3: TGCAGTGCTAGTGGGGCGGTTGGCAGCTCCTACGAGCAGTACTTC.

In its sample, this clonotype was seen many times. The rearrangement links TRBV7-8 to TRBJ1-6; unclear D gene. The germline gives CDR1 SGHVS, CDR2 FQNEAQ. The V and J ends lost 1 base and 8 bases respectively, with 6 bases between them. The CDR3 loop spans 13 amino acids. This CDR3 reads CASSLVQDSPLHF. CDR3 nucleotide sequence: TGTGCCAGCAGCTTAGTCCAGGATTCACCCCTCCACTTT.

This clonotype has more than one count but fewer than ten. A read error may be the cause here, since a much bigger clone is one base away. V and J are TRBV7-9 and TRBJ2-7, with D perhaps TRBD2 (5 bases). V was cut by 5 bases and J by 2 bases, with 13 bases left in between. Germline V gene sequence: CDR1 SEHNR, CDR2 FQNEAQ (reference sequence). This CDR3 is 14 amino acids long. CDR3 residues: CASSELSGTYEQYF. CDR3 coding DNA: TGTGCCAGCAGCGAACTAAGCGGTACCTACGAGCAGTACTTC. Looking up the rest from reference TRBV7-9 and TRBJ2-7 gives the full variable domain: DTGVSQNPRHKITKRGQNVTFRCDPISEHNRLYWYRQTLGQGPEFLTYFQNEAQLEKSRLLSDRFSAERPKGSFSTLEIQRTEQGDSAMYLCASSELSGTYEQYFGPGTRLTVT.

This clonotype appeared a few times. The rearrangement links TRBV4-1 to TRBJ1-1; a possible D gene is TRBD1 (6 bases). From germline, CDR1 is MGHRA and CDR2 YSYEKL. Trimming removed 4 bases from V and 1 base from J, with 13 bases in between. The CDR3 has 15 amino acids. The CDR3 DNA reads TGCGCCAGCAGCCGAGGGTACAGGGAGAACACTGAAGCTTTCTTT. Encoded protein: CASSRGYRENTEAFF.

This clonotype was counted ten times or more. This could be a read error, since a much larger clone is one nucleotide away. The chain carries TRBV28 and TRBJ2-3, with D unclear. The V and J ends lost 6 bases and 0 bases respectively, with 7 bases between them. There are 13 residues in the CDR3. CDR1 and CDR2 (germline): MDHEN, SYDVKM. The CDR3 region has the DNA TGTGCCAGCAGCTTAGACAGCACAGATACGCAGTATTTT. Amino acid sequence: CASSLDSTDTQYF.

This clonotype came up many times. The J gene is TRBJ2-7, the V gene TRBV29-1; unclear D gene. CDR3 length: 12 amino acids. CDR1 and CDR2 (germline): SQVTM, ANQGSEA. Trimming cost V 8 bases and J 5 bases, with 16 bases left between them. CDR3 nucleotides: TGCAGCTTCTCACACTCAGGTCACGAGCAGTACTTC. Protein sequence: CSFSHSGHEQYF.

This clonotype has a count of ten or more. The chain uses TRBV7-3 and TRBJ2-2, with 9 positions matching TRBD2. The CDR3 totals 20 residues. The J segment lost 4 bases and the V segment lost 1 base, leaving 16 bases of the junction unmatched. Germline values: CDR1 SGHTA, CDR2 FQGTGA. CDR3 bases: TGTGCCAGCAGCTTAAGGGCTCCAGGGTCCAGCGGGAGGATCACCGGGGAGCTGTTTTTT. This gives the protein CASSLRAPGSSGRITGELFF.

Many counts were recorded for this clonotype. The V and J genes are TRBV11-2 and TRBJ1-1; the D gene is possibly TRBD1 (6 bases). The germline gives CDR1 SGHAT, CDR2 FQNNGV. V gave up 5 bases and J gave up 7 bases, with 14 bases separating them. This CDR3 is 13 amino acids long. CDR3 protein: CASSLTGRGEAFF. Here the CDR3 DNA reads TGTGCCAGCAGCCTCACAGGGAGGGGTGAAGCTTTCTTT. Full variable domain (outside the CDR3, taken from reference TRBV11-2 and TRBJ1-1): EAGVAQSPRYKIIEKRQSVAFWCNPISGHATLYWYQQILGQGPKLLIQFQNNGVVDDSQLPKDRFSAERLKGVDSTLKIQPAKLEDSAVYLCASSLTGRGEAFFGQGTRLTVV.

This clonotype was seen at least ten times. The rearrangement uses TRBV5-5 and TRBJ1-1; D may be TRBD1 (5 bases). Germline CDR1 SGHKS, CDR2 YYEKEE (reference sequence). The CDR3 is 15 amino acids. V dropped 0 bases and J dropped 4 bases, with 13 bases sitting between them. CDR3 amino acids: CASSLVQGFGTEAFF. The CDR3 DNA reads TGTGCCAGCAGCTTGGTCCAGGGCTTTGGCACTGAAGCTTTCTTT.

With respect to this clonotype: This may arise from a read error, as a much more abundant clone is one base away. The chain employs TRBV7-2 and TRBJ2-7; the match to TRBD2 covers 8 bases. CDR1 and CDR2 from the germline V gene are SGHTA and FQGNSA. CDR3 length: 14 amino acids. Unmatched junction bases numbered 3, after V lost 5 bases and J lost 0 bases. The CDR3 protein is CASSAGLVSYEQYF. Written as DNA, the CDR3 is TGTGCCAGCAGCGCGGGACTAGTCTCCTACGAGCAGTACTTC. Looking up the rest from reference TRBV7-2 and TRBJ2-7 gives the full variable domain: GAGVSQSPSNKVTEKGKDVELRCDPISGHTALYWYRQSLGQGLEFLIYFQGNSAPDKSGLPSDRFSAERTGGSVSTLTIQRTQQEDSAVYLCASSAGLVSYEQYFGPGTRLTVT.

This clonotype was detected many times. The rearrangement uses TRBV7-2 and TRBJ2-2; D call uncertain. The V gene's germline CDR1 is SGHTA and CDR2 FQGNSA. The CDR3 is 14 residues long. V was clipped by 8 bases and J by 13 bases, with 23 bases between them. This chain's CDR3 is CASVWALPTAGLFF. In DNA form, the CDR3 reads TGTGCCAGCGTATGGGCCCTTCCCACCGCTGGGCTGTTTTTT.

The sample holds many counts of this clonotype. The chain combines TRBV12-3 or TRBV12-4 with TRBJ1-3, with 7 nucleotides matching TRBD1. V lost 8 bases to trimming and J lost 3 bases; unmatched junction nucleotides: 4. This CDR3 has 13 residues. The CDR3 here is CASETGFGNTIYF. The CDR3 coding sequence is TGTGCCAGCGAGACAGGGTTTGGAAACACCATATATTTT.

This clonotype was seen ten or more times. The V and J genes are TRBV28 and TRBJ2-1; 8 bases align to TRBD2. CDR3 length: 14 amino acids. V lost 5 bases and J lost 6; bases outside the gene matches: 6. CDR1 is MDHEN, CDR2 SYDVKM, per germline. CDR3 DNA sequence: TGTGCCAGCAGTCCCGGGAGGGCCGTCAATGAGCAGTTCTTC. It translates to CASSPGRAVNEQFF.

This clonotype was observed many times. One end of the junction fails to match germline, which may point to a read error. The chain employs TRBV7-2 and TRBJ1-1; tentative D call: TRBD1 (6 bases). The germline CDR1 and CDR2 sequences are SGHTA and FQGNSA. The CDR3 spans 12 residues. The CDR3 loop reads CASSLSQGTRFF. In nucleotides, the CDR3 is TGTGCCAGCAGCTTATCGCAAGGGACACGGTTTTTT.

The chain joins TRBV5-6 to TRBJ1-4; D is unresolved. The V gene's germline CDR1 is SGHDT and CDR2 YYEEEE. The CDR3 consists of 13 residues. V was trimmed by 4 bases and J by 3 bases, leaving 7 bases between them. CDR3 sequence: CASSADPNEKLFF. The CDR3 nucleotides are TGTGCCAGCAGCGCGGACCCTAATGAAAAACTGTTTTTT. Using reference TRBV5-6 and TRBJ1-4 for the parts outside the CDR3, the full variable domain is DAGVTQSPTHLIKTRGQQVTLRCSPKSGHDTVSWYQQALGQGPQFIFQYYEEEERQRGNFPDRFSGHQFPNYSSELNVNALLLGDSALYLCASSADPNEKLFFGSGTQLSVL.

This clonotype was observed a handful of times. This chain uses TRBV28 with TRBJ2-1; D might be TRBD1 (6 bases). V shed 2 bases and J shed 12 bases, with 14 bases lying between them. CDR3 length equals 13 residues. Germline lookup yields CDR1 MDHEN and CDR2 SYDVKM. CDR3 sequence: CASSLGGLRGQFF. Written as DNA, the CDR3 is TGTGCCAGCAGTTTAGGGGGCCTGAGAGGGCAGTTCTTC.

V gene TRBV20-1 combines with J gene TRBJ2-7; 13 nucleotides match TRBD2. The CDR3 spans 14 residues. Germline CDR1 DFQATT, CDR2 SNEGSKA (reference sequence). V was pared by 4 bases and J by 6 bases, with 6 bases of the junction left unmatched. The CDR3 here is CSAIGLAGVGEQYF. The CDR3 bases are TGCAGTGCTATAGGACTAGCGGGAGTGGGCGAGCAGTACTTC.

The V gene is TRBV20-1, the J gene TRBJ2-7; D gene uncertain. The CDR3 is 14 residues long. Germline lookup yields CDR1 DFQATT and CDR2 SNEGSKA (reference sequence). Trimming pared 3 bases from V and 1 base from J, leaving 13 bases between. CDR3 sequence: CSARFPQRSYEQYF. DNA for the CDR3: TGCAGTGCTAGGTTTCCACAGAGGTCCTACGAGCAGTACTTC.

In its sample, this clonotype was seen a few times. The chain joins TRBV7-9 to TRBJ2-1; D unresolved. The CDR3 sequence is 14 residues long. V was shortened by 4 bases and J by 11 bases, with 18 bases between the two germline ends. Germline V CDR1 and CDR2: SEHNR, FQNEAQ (reference sequence). The CDR3 here is CASSSSDGSGQQFF. CDR3 nucleotides: TGTGCCAGCAGCTCCAGTGACGGTTCCGGGCAGCAGTTCTTC.

This clonotype was seen at least ten times. The chain couples TRBV28 to TRBJ2-2, with D maybe TRBD1 (5 bases). The V gene lost 7 bases and the J gene lost 6 bases, with 12 bases spanning the gap. This CDR3 is built from 13 residues. Germline loops: CDR1 MDHEN, CDR2 SYDVKM. For the CDR3, the DNA is TGTGCCAGCACAGGGTTTGTGGCCGGGGAGCTGTTTTTT. Translation: CASTGFVAGELFF.

The sample holds a few counts of this clonotype. The genes are TRBV2 and TRBJ2-1; 7 positions match TRBD1. Germline trimming cut 2 bases from V and 2 bases from J; bases unmatched to any gene: 9. CDR1 and CDR2 (germline): SNHLY, FYNNEI. This CDR3 is 17 amino acids long. CDR3 sequence reads: CASSEKDRSATYNEQFF. CDR3 DNA: TGTGCCAGCAGTGAAAAGGACAGGTCCGCCACCTACAATGAGCAGTTCTTC.

Ten or more counts support this clonotype. CDR3 in DNA: TGTGCCAGCAGGGCCCAGGGTACAACTAATGAAAAACTGTTTTTT. It specifies CASRAQGTTNEKLFF. V is TRBV28 and J is TRBJ1-4; TRBD1 is a possible D gene (5 bases). This CDR3 spans 15 amino acids. V was trimmed by 6 bases and J by 0 bases, leaving 11 bases between them. Looked up from germline, CDR1 is MDHEN and CDR2 is SYDVKM.

The genes are TRBV12-5 and TRBJ2-1, with D possibly TRBD1 on 6 matching bases. V was clipped by 6 bases and J by 4 bases, with 16 bases between them. Germline V CDR1 and CDR2: LGHNT, FRNRAP. The CDR3 consists of 15 residues. The CDR3 spells CASGGTRGVYNEQFF. CDR3 sequence (DNA): TGTGCTAGTGGGGGAACCAGGGGAGTGTACAATGAGCAGTTCTTC.

In DNA form, the CDR3 reads TGTGCCAGCAGTGACCCGTCTCACTCGGACGAGCAGTACTTC. This sequence encodes CASSDPSHSDEQYF. The gene calls are TRBV25-1 and TRBJ2-7, with D unresolved. This CDR3 has 14 amino acids. Germline lookup yields CDR1 MGHDK and CDR2 SYGVNS. Trimming pared 3 bases from V and 5 bases from J, leaving 14 bases between.

This sequence joins TRBV20-1 and TRBJ1-2; unclear D gene. V was clipped by 6 bases and J by 0 bases, with 11 bases between them. This CDR3 has 13 residues. From germline, CDR1 is DFQATT and CDR2 SNEGSKA (reference sequence). Written as DNA, the CDR3 is TGCAGTGCACAGACGGGTACTAACTATGGCTACACCTTC. Its protein is CSAQTGTNYGYTF.

This clonotype was counted ten times or more. In DNA, the CDR3 is TGTGCCAGCAGCAGACGGACTAGCGGATACAATGAGCAGTTCTTC. Translated: CASSRRTSGYNEQFF. The chain recombines TRBV7-8 with TRBJ2-1, with 10 bases aligning to TRBD2. This CDR3 spans 15 amino acids. Germline CDR1 SGHVS, CDR2 FQNEAQ. Losses at the gene ends were 5 bases for V and 4 bases for J; bases not matched to a gene: 5.

Only a few counts were recorded for this clonotype. The CDR3 loop is CASSDPGLAFSYEQYF. In DNA, the CDR3 is TGTGCCAGCAGCGATCCGGGACTAGCGTTTTCCTACGAGCAGTACTTC. The V and J genes are TRBV6-2 or TRBV6-3 and TRBJ2-7; 10 bases fit TRBD2. Trimming at V came to 6 bases and at J to 1 base, leaving 9 bases not matched to a gene. The CDR3 spans 16 residues. Germline CDR1 and CDR2: MNHEY and SVGEGT.

The chain combines TRBV20-1 with TRBJ1-4; no clear D. V dropped 3 bases and J dropped 8 bases, with 13 bases sitting between them. The CDR3 sequence is 13 residues long. CDR1 is DFQATT and CDR2 is SNEGSKA in the germline V gene (reference sequence). The CDR3 sequence is CSASVGFNEKLFF. CDR3 bases: TGCAGTGCTAGTGTGGGATTCAACGAAAAACTGTTTTTT.

This clonotype showed up just a few times. The chain is built from TRBV28 and TRBJ1-1; 9 nucleotides match TRBD1. The V gene end was trimmed by 5 bases and the J gene end by 10 bases; junction bases not matched to a gene: 20. The CDR3 consists of 17 residues. Germline V gives CDR1 MDHEN, CDR2 SYDVKM. The CDR3 sequence: CASSLPQPGQGVRSAFF. DNA of the CDR3: TGTGCCAGCAGTCTTCCCCAGCCGGGACAGGGAGTAAGGTCAGCTTTCTTT.